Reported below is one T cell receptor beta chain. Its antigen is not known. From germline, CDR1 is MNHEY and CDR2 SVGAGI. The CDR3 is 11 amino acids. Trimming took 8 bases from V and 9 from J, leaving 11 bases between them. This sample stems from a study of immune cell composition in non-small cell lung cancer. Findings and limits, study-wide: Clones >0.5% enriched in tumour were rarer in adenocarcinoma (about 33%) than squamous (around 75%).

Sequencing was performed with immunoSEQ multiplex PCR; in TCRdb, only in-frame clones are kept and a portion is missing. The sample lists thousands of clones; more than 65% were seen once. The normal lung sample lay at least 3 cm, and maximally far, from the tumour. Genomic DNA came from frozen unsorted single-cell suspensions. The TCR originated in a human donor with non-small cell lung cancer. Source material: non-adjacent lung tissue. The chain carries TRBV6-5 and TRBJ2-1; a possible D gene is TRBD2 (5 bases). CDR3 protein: CASLGLSEQFF. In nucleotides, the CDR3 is TGTGCCAGCCTCGGACTGAGTGAGCAGTTCTTC.